These 20 T cell receptor beta chains share one sample of origin, sequenced in a study of beta chain features in type 1 diabetes. Study-wide findings and caveats: Type 1 diabetes patients had TCRB CDR3s that were shorter (moderately but significantly so) in all four CD4+ subsets.

Investigators reverse transcribed all isolated RNA, so they sequenced expressed TCRB transcripts. The assay was immunoSEQ multiplex PCR, and TCRdb's table has in-frame clones only and misses some. The data hold 600,000 to 700,000 clones, with roughly an eighth observed a single time. The antigens of these receptors remain unknown. Sequenced sample: naive CD4+ T cells from blood. Receptors originate from a man in his thirties or forties with type 1 diabetes.

This sequence joins TRBV11-2 and TRBJ1-2, with D possibly being TRBD1 (6 bases). V was shortened by 0 bases and J by 8 bases, with 16 bases between the two germline ends. CDR1 and CDR2 from the germline V gene are SGHAT and FQNNGV. This CDR3 is built from 15 residues. The CDR3 DNA is TGTGCCAGCAGCTTAGACCAAACAGGGTCTCTAGGCTACACCTTC. Residues: CASSLDQTGSLGYTF.

The chain combines TRBV5-6 with TRBJ1-2; 8 bases are a match to TRBD1. CDR1 and CDR2 from the germline V gene are SGHDT and YYEEEE. This CDR3 has 15 amino acids. J gave up 4 bases and V 2 bases, and 7 bases lay outside the gene matches. CDR3 amino acids: CASSLGTGLSYGYTF. CDR3 nucleotide sequence: TGTGCCAGCAGCTTAGGGACAGGATTGTCCTATGGCTACACCTTC.

This clone has just a few counts. The chain employs TRBV13 and TRBJ2-3; 10 bases fit TRBD2. Germline trimming cut 5 bases from V and 3 bases from J; bases unmatched to any gene: 8. The germline CDR1 and CDR2 sequences are PRHDT and FYEKMQ (reference sequence). This CDR3 contains 16 residues. The CDR3 nucleotides read TGTGCCAGCAGCCCCAGCGGGGGGGTGGTGACAGATACGCAGTATTTT. As protein: CASSPSGGVVTDTQYF.

Only a few counts were recorded for this clone. The chain links TRBV5-6 to TRBJ2-2; possibly TRBD1 or TRBD2 for D (6 bases each). The CDR3 is made up of 15 amino acids. Trimming removed 4 bases from V and 5 bases from J, with 15 bases in between. Germline values: CDR1 SGHDT, CDR2 YYEEEE. The CDR3 bases are TGTGCCAGCAGCGAACAGGGTCGGGGGACCGGGGAGCTGTTTTTT. Protein product: CASSEQGRGTGELFF.

This rearrangement joins TRBV19 to TRBJ1-6; TRBD1 might be the D (5 bases). Looked up from germline, CDR1 is LNHDA and CDR2 is SQIVND (reference sequence). The CDR3 is 11 amino acids. V lost 11 bases to trimming and J lost 9 bases, with 11 bases between them. The CDR3 spells CAAGFGSPLHF. Written as DNA, the CDR3 is TGTGCCGCAGGGTTCGGTTCACCCCTCCACTTT.

The CDR3 sequence: CASSPGQGREDTIYF. The CDR3 coding sequence is TGCGCCAGCAGCCCCGGACAGGGTAGGGAAGACACCATATATTTT. The genes are TRBV5-1 and TRBJ1-3, with 8 bases identical to TRBD1. The CDR3 runs 15 residues. The germline V gene encodes CDR1 SGHRS and CDR2 YFSETQ. Trimming at V came to 4 bases and at J to 8 bases, leaving 11 bases not matched to a gene.

The rearrangement joins TRBV4-3 to TRBJ1-2; perhaps TRBD1 as D (5 bases). Trimming removed 0 bases from V and 8 bases from J, with 10 bases in between. Germline V gene sequence: CDR1 LGHNA, CDR2 YSLEER. The CDR3 sequence is 13 residues long. The CDR3: CASSQDTRTGYTF. Written as DNA, the CDR3 is TGCGCCAGCAGCCAAGATACCAGGACAGGCTACACCTTC.

The chain has TRBV14 and TRBJ2-2; the match to TRBD1 covers 9 bases. Germline loops: CDR1 SGHDN, CDR2 FVKESK. This CDR3 spans 14 amino acids. J was trimmed by 5 bases and V by 4 bases; bases with no gene match: 2. The CDR3 protein is CASSPQGATGELFF. In DNA form, the CDR3 reads TGTGCCAGCAGCCCACAGGGGGCTACCGGGGAGCTGTTTTTT.

The chain is built from TRBV7-2 and TRBJ2-5; D remains ambiguous. V was trimmed by 5 bases and J by 4 bases, leaving 14 bases between them. CDR3 length: 14 residues. Germline assignment: CDR1 SGHTA and CDR2 FQGNSA. Here the CDR3 DNA reads TGTGCCAGCAGCCAGCAGCCGCCCGGAGAGACCCAGTACTTC. This gives the protein CASSQQPPGETQYF.

This chain connects TRBV4-3 to TRBJ2-2, with a tentative D call TRBD2 (5 bases). Trimming pared 0 bases from V and 6 bases from J, leaving 20 bases between. Germline values: CDR1 LGHNA, CDR2 YSLEER. This CDR3 is 18 amino acids long. As DNA, the CDR3 is TGCGCCAGCAGCCAAGACGGTATATTCAGCGGATGGGCCGGGGAGCTGTTTTTT. This translates into CASSQDGIFSGWAGELFF.

This clone was picked up a small number of times. The chain is built from TRBV14 and TRBJ1-6; D not resolved. V was clipped by 1 base and J by 9 bases, with 4 bases between them. Germline-derived CDR1 and CDR2 are SGHDN and FVKESK. There are 12 residues in the CDR3. The CDR3 region has the DNA TGTGCCAGCAGCCAAGCGCTTTCACCCCTCCACTTT. Its protein product is CASSQALSPLHF.

There are a few counts of this clone. This chain's CDR3 is CAWSKALLGSYSNQPQHF. In nucleotides, the CDR3 is TGTGCCTGGAGTAAGGCCTTGCTGGGGTCGTATAGCAATCAGCCCCAGCATTTT. The chain couples TRBV30 to TRBJ1-5; no definite D call. V was cut by 2 bases and J by 0 bases, with 20 bases left in between. Germline assignment: CDR1 GTSNPN and CDR2 SVGIG (reference sequence). The CDR3 runs to 18 residues.

The chain uses TRBV5-1 and TRBJ2-3, with 7 bases aligning to TRBD2. V lost 6 bases, J lost 4 bases, and 11 bases stayed unmatched. Germline V gene lookup returns CDR1 SGHRS and CDR2 YFSETQ. CDR3 length equals 15 residues. The chain's CDR3 is CASNSRGTTSDTQYF. CDR3 nucleotides: TGCGCCAGCAACTCACGTGGGACTACCTCAGATACGCAGTATTTT.

This clone was seen a handful of times. The gene calls are TRBV6-6 and TRBJ1-5; D gene uncertain. The CDR3 runs to 13 residues. V was trimmed by 5 bases and J by 5 bases, leaving 10 bases between them. CDR1 and CDR2 from the germline V gene are MNHNY and SVGAGI (reference sequence). The CDR3 is CASSGREHQPQHF. The CDR3 DNA follows: TGTGCCAGCAGTGGACGGGAGCATCAGCCCCAGCATTTT.

The V gene is TRBV10-3, the J gene TRBJ2-3, with TRBD2 identical over 11 bases. CDR1 and CDR2 (germline): ENHRY, SYGVKD. This CDR3 is 18 amino acids long. V shed 4 bases, J shed 2 bases, and the junction held 11 bases outside the gene matches. Here the CDR3 DNA reads TGTGCCATCAGTGGGGGACTAGCGGTCGTCTCTAACACAGATACGCAGTATTTT. Translating it yields CAISGGLAVVSNTDTQYF.

The chain has TRBV19 and TRBJ1-5; possibly TRBD1 for D (5 bases). The length of the CDR3 is 12 residues. V lost 2 bases to trimming and J lost 9 bases, with 8 bases between them. CDR1 LNHDA and CDR2 SQIVND come from the germline V gene (reference sequence). CDR3 nucleotide sequence: TGTGCCAGTAGTATAATGGGGCGGCCCCAGCATTTT. Protein sequence: CASSIMGRPQHF.

This clone was picked up a small number of times. This chain joins TRBV7-9 and TRBJ2-3; D possibly matches TRBD1 or TRBD2 (7 bases each). The CDR3 runs 16 residues. V lost 2 bases and J 5 bases, leaving 17 bases between the germline ends. The germline CDR1 and CDR2 sequences are SEHNR and FQNEAQ (reference sequence). DNA for the CDR3: TGTGCCAGCAGCTTACGTCCGACAGGGAGGGAAGATACGCAGTATTTT. Its translation is CASSLRPTGREDTQYF. Drawing the rest from reference TRBV7-9 and TRBJ2-3, the complete variable domain is DTGVSQNPRHKITKRGQNVTFRCDPISEHNRLYWYRQTLGQGPEFLTYFQNEAQLEKSRLLSDRFSAERPKGSFSTLEIQRTEQGDSAMYLCASSLRPTGREDTQYFGPGTRLTVL.

This clone came up a few times. The genes are TRBV28 and TRBJ2-3, with 11 nucleotides matching TRBD1. The CDR3 is 16 residues long. Germline V gene sequence: CDR1 MDHEN, CDR2 SYDVKM. V shed 6 bases and J 3 bases; nucleotides not matched to a gene: 8. The CDR3 bases are TGTGCCAGCAGGTCGGACAGGGGGCATCGGACAGATACGCAGTATTTT. Residues: CASRSDRGHRTDTQYF.

The rearrangement joins TRBV30 to TRBJ2-1; 10 bases match TRBD2. Unmatched junction bases numbered 6, after V lost 0 bases and J lost 4 bases. The CDR3 spans 16 residues. Germline V gene sequence: CDR1 GTSNPN, CDR2 SVGIG (reference sequence). In nucleotides, the CDR3 is TGTGCCTGGAGTGTCCCCCTAGCGGGGGCGTACAATGAGCAGTTCTTC. Translating gives CAWSVPLAGAYNEQFF.

This clone has more than one count but fewer than ten. This chain connects TRBV11-2 to TRBJ1-2; no definite D call. The CDR3 is made up of 13 amino acids. The V and J ends lost 5 bases and 8 bases respectively, with 15 bases between them. CDR1 and CDR2 (germline): SGHAT, FQNNGV. The CDR3 region has the DNA TGTGCCAGCAGCCCCTTGAGTGTCGGAGGCTACACCTTC. It codes for CASSPLSVGGYTF.